This T cell receptor beta chain was sequenced for a study of vaccination and CD4 T cells after COVID-19. Concerning this clonotype itself: Its antigen is still unknown.

Treatment specified: roughly 10-day PBMC culture with coronavirus spike peptide pools or control peptides (ViraFEST assay). Germline-derived CDR1 and CDR2 are DFQATT and SNEGSKA (reference sequence). The CDR3 sequence is 14 residues long. Between the trimmed V and J ends, which lost 2 bases and 5 bases, there was a span of 13 bases. Sequencing of DNA taken from cultured CD4+ T cells relied on the Oncomine TCR Beta short-read assay. Genomic DNA was taken out of cultured CD4+ T cells by extraction. MiXCR was run by TCRdb on the PCR reads, yielding one entry per CDR3 protein. The sample lists about 14,000 distinct CDR3 sequences, roughly 61% seen once, with 15% to 20% in the top ten.

The TCR originated in a human donor who had recovered from COVID-19. The sequencing input was CD4+ T cells from blood, cultured in vitro. This chain uses TRBV20-1 with TRBJ1-5; D might be TRBD1 (5 bases). The CDR3, as DNA: TGCAGTGCTAGACGACCCCGGGGGGATCAGCCCCAGCATTTT. Protein product: CSARRPRGDQPQHF.